In this sample, the clone carrying this T cell receptor (beta chain) turned up a few times. Its antigen remains unknown. CDR3 size: 18 residues. Trimming removed 3 bases from V and 1 base from J; junction bases left unmatched: 6. Germline CDR1 and CDR2: MDHEN and SYDVKM. This specimen comes from a study of T cell repertoires in cytomegalovirus infection. About the study: Evidence of both CMV infection and a matching HLA type came from public TCR beta signatures. Whole-study findings and limits: The cumulative frequency of public TCR beta families distinguished individuals who carried CMV together with the relevant HLA. CMV-specific TCR beta clonotypes restricted by HLA-C were the ones dominating the ex vivo response.

TCRdb used MiXCR to reprocess the reads, holding one entry per CDR3 protein. Among approximately 500,000 distinct CDR3 sequences listed, more than 15% were seen once. The receptor's source is a human donor in good health (CMV status not recorded). Some clones in this sample may be carry-over from other donors' samples. This rearrangement joins TRBV28 to TRBJ2-3; 14 positions match TRBD2. The specimen sequenced was CD8+ T cells from PBMCs. The CDR3 reads CASSLTSGRARGTDTQYF. In DNA, the CDR3 is TGTGCCAGCAGTTTGACTAGCGGGAGGGCCAGGGGCACAGATACGCAGTATTTT.